This TCR beta chain was found in a study of cytomegalovirus exposure and HLA in healthy donors. Produced via immunoSEQ multiplex PCR; TCRdb's table is partial and in-frame only. The sample has roughly 240,000 clones, approximately 90% seen once. Study-wide points: It was reportedly the case that the classifier diagnosed cytomegalovirus status with high specificity and sensitivity.

Turning to this clone: Its antigen is unknown.

CDR3 size: 14 residues. Trimming cost V 4 bases and J 0 bases; bases outside gene matches: 3. Germline loops: CDR1 SGHNT, CDR2 YYREEE (reference sequence). Sample: PBMCs. The rearrangement links TRBV5-4 to TRBJ2-7, with 8 bases identical to TRBD1. The receptor's source is a man younger than 35 in good health and CMV-seronegative. Here the CDR3 reads CASSRDRHSYEQYF. The CDR3 DNA sequence: TGTGCCAGCAGCCGGGACAGGCACTCCTACGAGCAGTACTTC. Complete variable domain (other parts from reference TRBV5-4 and TRBJ2-7): ETGVTQSPTHLIKTRGQQVTLRCSSQSGHNTVSWYQQALGQGPQFIFQYYREEENGRGNFPPRFSGLQFPNYSSELNVNALELDDSALYLCASSRDRHSYEQYFGPGTRLTVT.